Each of the 4 T cell receptor beta chains below was sequenced from the same sample in a study of human T cells and chemical hapten exposure. This sample's time point: patch test 3, about 24 weeks after DPC sensitization. Treatment meaning: therapeutic diphenylcyclopropenone sensitization with weekly scalp DPC. TCRdb called the RACE reads again in MiXCR, with one record for every CDR3 protein. The repertoire holds about 190,000 distinct CDR3 sequences, around 25% seen once, with roughly 2.5% in the top ten. Sequencing used whole blood, obtained in connection with sensitization to the hapten diphenylcyclopropenone (DPC). These TCRs come from a woman aged 40 to 50 with alopecia areata. Some clones in this sample may be carry-over from other donors' samples.

Only a few counts were recorded for this clonotype. J is TRBJ2-7 and V is TRBV7-9; tentatively, D is TRBD1 (6 bases). Per the germline V gene, CDR1 is SEHNR and CDR2 is FQNEAQ (reference sequence). The CDR3 is 15 residues long. Deletions cut 3 bases from V and 1 base from J, with 13 bases between. The CDR3 DNA reads as TGTGCCAGCAGCTTGGGACAAGGAGATTCCTACGAGCAGTACTTC. It encodes CASSLGQGDSYEQYF. Combining the CDR3 with reference TRBV7-9 and TRBJ2-7 gives the whole variable domain DTGVSQNPRHKITKRGQNVTFRCDPISEHNRLYWYRQTLGQGPEFLTYFQNEAQLEKSRLLSDRFSAERPKGSFSTLEIQRTEQGDSAMYLCASSLGQGDSYEQYFGPGTRLTVT.

This clonotype has more than one count but fewer than ten. The rearrangement joins TRBV5-4 to TRBJ2-1, with 8 nucleotides matching TRBD2. CDR3 length: 14 residues. V trimming: 4 bases; J trimming: 5 bases; junction bases outside the gene matches: 5. Germline V gene data show CDR1 as SGHNT and CDR2 as YYREEE (reference sequence). Here the CDR3 reads CASSPHSGNNEQFF. DNA for the CDR3: TGTGCCAGCAGCCCCCATAGCGGGAACAATGAGCAGTTCTTC.

V usage is TRBV6-2 or TRBV6-3 and J usage is TRBJ1-1; unclear D gene. The CDR3 covers 14 residues. Germline assignment: CDR1 MNHEY and CDR2 SVGEGT. V lost 8 bases, J lost 7 bases, and 20 bases lay in between. CDR3 in amino acids: CASVRGGTRYEAFF. The CDR3 coding sequence is TGTGCCAGCGTTCGGGGTGGTACAAGATATGAAGCTTTCTTT.

This clonotype was counted a few times. This sequence joins TRBV3-1 and TRBJ2-3, with D uncertain. Germline V CDR1 and CDR2: LGHDT, YNNKEL (reference sequence). Trimming cost V 3 bases and J 0 bases, with 10 bases left between them. The CDR3 contains 15 residues. The CDR3 sequence: CASSQGPTSTDTQYF. CDR3 nucleotides: TGTGCCAGCAGCCAGGGCCCGACTAGCACAGATACGCAGTATTTT.